This T cell receptor (beta chain) comes out of a study of T cells in Graves' hyperthyroidism and ophthalmopathy. General study findings and limits: Stable hyperthyroidism was told apart from ophthalmopathy by a model built on 13 V-J features.

Clinicians diagnosed patients from clinical symptoms, serum thyroxine and TRAb, thyroid ultrasound and orbital computed tomography. Comment on this clonotype: Its antigen is not known.

V was clipped by 5 bases and J by 1 base, with 8 bases between them. The CDR3 is 13 residues long. CDR1 is LNHDA and CDR2 is SQIVND in the germline V gene (reference sequence). The CDR3 regions of TCR beta were amplified from RNA transcripts. A set of HTBI primers served as the primers for a first-round RT-PCR of the TCR CDR3. MiXCR, run by TCRdb on the multiplex PCR reads, gives a single entry per CDR3 protein. The profile covers 300,000 to 450,000 distinct CDR3 sequences, with approximately 14% appearing a single time and more than 9.5% taken by the ten largest. The sequence came from a woman aged 60-75 years with Graves' hyperthyroidism. Sequenced: blood. The chain has TRBV19 and TRBJ2-5, with D tentatively TRBD1 (5 bases). Here the CDR3 DNA reads TGTGCCAGTAGTCCACAGGCCCAAGAGACCCAGTACTTC. Residues: CASSPQAQETQYF.